The clone carrying this TCR beta chain appeared a single time. Antigen: not known. The sample comes from a study of cytomegalovirus exposure and HLA in healthy donors. Study-level points and caveats: In a later analysis, TCR beta V- and J-gene trimming showed a link to a missense DCLRE1C variant.

The primer mix had 60 Vbeta and 13 Jbeta primers. Profiled with immunoSEQ multiplex PCR; TCRdb holds only in-frame clones, not every one. The table has about 150,000 clones, 55% to 80% seen once. Germline loops: CDR1 SGHNT, CDR2 YYREEE (reference sequence). The CDR3 is made up of 17 amino acids. The gene calls are TRBV5-4 and TRBJ2-5, with 7 bases matching TRBD1. TRBJ2-7 matches the DNA end more closely, so the J call is doubtful. This receptor was taken from a woman aged 60-70 years in good health and CMV-seropositive. The sequencing sample was made of PBMCs. DNA for the CDR3: TGTGCCAGCCACCCGGGACAGACCCTCGGTGGTTCCTACGAGCAGTACTTC. Translation: CASHPGQTLGGSYEQYF.